The clone carrying this T cell receptor (beta chain) was observed a handful of times. What it binds is not known. This record belongs to a study of CD8 T cells in ankylosing spondylitis. Study-wide results and caveats: Significant enrichment of disease-linked clones was reportedly seen in matched ankylosing spondylitis synovial fluid. In peripheral blood, disease-linked CD8+ clones occurred at relatively low frequencies. Blood of patients with ankylosing spondylitis appeared to be characterized by a TCR beta motif of several highly homologous variants.

The CDR3 spans 14 residues. Trimming at V came to 8 bases and at J to 3 bases, leaving 7 bases not matched to a gene. Preparation of TCR beta libraries was done by quantitative 5'-RACE with molecular barcodes. TCRdb re-called the 5' RACE reads through MiXCR, storing one row per CDR3 protein. This table has fewer than 750,000 distinct CDR3 sequences, 15% to 20% appearing once. This clonotype originated in a male donor with ankylosing spondylitis. The chain links TRBV12-3 or TRBV12-4 to TRBJ2-5, with TRBD2 identical over 9 bases. Sequencing was carried out using blood, either unsorted or a sorted T cell fraction (not recorded which). In DNA form, the CDR3 reads TGTGCCAGCGGGACCTTAGCGGGGGAAGAGACCCAGTACTTC. Protein product: CASGTLAGEETQYF.